The entry that follows covers one TCR beta chain sequence. What antigen it recognizes has not been identified. No base quality values were provided; no much bigger clone lies one nucleotide off. The data were taken from a study of cytomegalovirus exposure and HLA in healthy donors (TCRdb year 2017). Some background on the complete study: According to an earlier analysis of a few hundred of the donors, some 170 million T cells yielded 117 million unique TCR beta sequences and about 300 Gb of sequence data. In a later analysis, previously published TCR beta repertoires from about 670 donors were re-analyzed and high-resolution HLA genotyping was added so that TCR occurrence patterns could be studied. Every repertoire in the discovery cohort had been generated on one and the same sequencing platform. Donor age, sex, ethnicity and CMV serostatus were compiled together with the repertoire data. A separate validation cohort of over a hundred different subjects was used in addition to the roughly 700-subject first cohort. The later analysis used no new phenotypic data to find candidate immune exposures, relying instead on TCR beta sequences and their occurrence across donors. Of the roughly 400 genotyped donors, 81% fell in the genetic ancestry cluster associated with self-reported Caucasian donors. The study aimed to test whether signatures of past pathogen exposure could be identified by cataloging public T cell receptors. To decide whether each TCR beta V gene segment behaved as functional or pseudogenic, an earlier analysis of over 500 of the donors relied on high-throughput TCR beta sequencing. The T cell repertoires of some 670 subjects were profiled by immunosequencing and related to cytomegalovirus serostatus. High-throughput TCR immunosequencing, statistical association of individual TCRs with disease status, and machine learning were combined to predict cytomegalovirus infection status. A handful of DR-DQ haplotypes were handled as single units for association and clustering because linkage in the cohort was strong. Among 398 genotyped donors of the cohort, an average of 235,054 unique TCR beta nucleotide sequences were sequenced per donor, 15% to 20% of them non-productive. Approximately 300 gigabases of sequencing data and roughly 80 million unique TCR sequences made up an early release that covered 500 to 700 HLA-typed donors. The number of typed donors differed by locus: roughly 620-630 for A, B, C, DRB1 and DQB1; roughly 510 for DQA1; around 610 for DPA1; and around 450 for DPB1. Both class I and class II loci were covered by HLA typing, at four-digit resolution. In a later genetic analysis, genome-wide SNP genotypes for about 65% of the roughly 670 donors were used, and that subset was treated as a discovery cohort.

What the work shows at the level of the full study, not this receptor alone: According to a later genetic analysis, donors in an Asian-associated ancestry cluster had fewer N-insertions in productive TCRs than the approximately 690-donor mean. At a false discovery rate of 0.05, a later analysis linked 15,000 to 20,000 TCR beta sequences to specific HLA alleles. For the cohort, immune exposure information was limited to CMV serostatus. The classifier was reported to diagnose cytomegalovirus status with high specificity and sensitivity in both the original and validation cohorts. A further reported finding was that TCR beta sequences accurately predicted the HLA-A and HLA-B alleles for most subjects in the first cohort. A cluster of highly shared sequence variants was judged likely to represent a technical artifact of the sequencing pipeline. This cohort had only TCR beta chains sequenced, and the lack of alpha or paired-chain data limited which features could be detected. A later analysis found that most CMV-associated TCR beta chains appeared HLA-restricted, with HLA associations seemingly driven largely by CMV exposure. In a later genetic analysis, a missense DCLRE1C variant was associated with V-gene and J-gene trimming of TCR beta chains, and the association was replicated in an independent cohort. The authors suggested that the approach could potentially be extended to other disease states and immunological phenotypes. A few of the identified cytomegalovirus-associated TCR beta chains were confirmed in vitro to be specific for cytomegalovirus antigens. Correlated functional status among segregating V segments might reflect linkage disequilibrium, but an unknown experimental factor could not be ruled out. The 87-base-pair reads could not distinguish some IMGT-functional V segments, including TRBV6-2 and TRBV6-3, so those segments were excluded. In a later analysis, the rate of TCR association differed among HLA loci, with DRB1 alleles having the most associated TCRs and HLA-C alleles having the fewest. Presence/absence analyses assumed roughly uniform sequencing depth across donors, an assumption that may not hold. Because some donors lacked HLA typing at each locus, the association tests relied only on the typed subset. In a later analysis, several top co-occurrence clusters were reported to appear linked to parvovirus B19, influenza, CMV and Epstein-Barr virus. Across donors, most TCR sequences were observed very rarely, whereas some public TCRs were present in many individuals. An earlier analysis of some 560 of the donors showed that most TCR beta V segments appeared in productive rearrangements either about 87% or about 30% of the time, which broadly matched IMGT annotations. The study gave a list of about 160 TCR beta chains associated with cytomegalovirus. Compared with equally common non-associated chains, HLA-associated TCR beta chains in a later analysis were more clonally expanded and had lower generation probabilities. When HLA alleles, especially DR and DQ, strongly co-occurred, attributing TCR associations to individual alleles was difficult. Because counts were too low, some 16 rarely observed V segments, including chromosome 9 orphons, were excluded from the earlier analysis of around 640 of the donors.

V drops 0 bases and J drops 1 base, leaving 12 bases in between. Taken from the germline V gene, the CDR1 and CDR2 loops are SGHRS and YFSETQ. The CDR3 goes from the cysteine to the phenylalanine over 16 residues. Left in the record is the CDR3 DNA by itself, 48 bases read in frame from the first base. The cohort was made up of 500 to 850 healthy bone marrow donors. Cohort members were all nominally healthy when sampled, although unrecorded immune exposures were likely present. The donor was CMV seropositive and belonged to the group of about 290 seropositive cohort members. A peripheral blood sample was provided by each donor, and peripheral blood mononuclear cells were used for TCR beta sequencing. Genomic DNA extraction from the blood cell samples was performed with the Qiagen DNeasy Blood Extraction Kit. Libraries were prepared through the immunoSEQ multiplex PCR assay. A mixture of 60 forward primers for TCR Vbeta segments and 13 reverse primers for TCR Jbeta segments was used in the multiplex PCR. The CDR3 region of rearranged TCR beta genes was amplified from genomic DNA with a multiplex PCR assay. On the Illumina HiSeq System, the amplified TCR beta libraries were sequenced as 87-base-pair reads. Regarding the original processing steps: Across the roughly 700 repertoires, a later analysis counted 75 million to 90 million unique TCR beta chains, 9 million to 14 million of which were shared by at least two donors. Raw reads were error-corrected and collapsed into unique sequences with a nearest-neighbor algorithm that merged closely related sequences to remove PCR and sequencing errors. CDR3 sequences were aligned to IMGT reference sequences to assign V, D and J gene segments. For a sequence to be retained, at least a six-nucleotide match to both a V gene segment and a J gene segment was required. Rearrangements were classified as productive when the CDR3 lacked stop codons and remained in frame with V and J, and all other rearrangements were classified as non-productive. Following IMGT convention, CDR3 was defined as the stretch from the second conserved V-encoded cysteine up to the conserved J-encoded phenylalanine. The earlier analysis of about 590 of the donors excluded sequences that lacked an unambiguous match to a single V gene segment. In an earlier analysis of a few hundred of the donors, V segments were called functional above 56.7% productive rearrangements and were called segregating when the between-donor standard deviation exceeded 5%. A statistical classification framework was built for diagnosing cytomegalovirus status from the catalog of TCR beta chain sequences. A later analysis assigned V and J genes by comparing TCR nucleotide sequences with IMGT/GENE-DB human TR gene sequences. A later analysis assigned CDR3 sequences and most-parsimonious VDJ recombination scenarios with the TCRdist pipeline. A later analysis defined each TCR beta chain by its CDR3 amino acid sequence plus V-gene family, and excluded reads lacking a unique V-gene family. As a way to deal with suspected cross-contamination and a sequencing artifact, a later analysis dropped approximately 590 nucleotide sequences that were highly shared and had low generation probability. In a later analysis, a clonal expansion index was calculated for each public chain from normalized within-repertoire ranks of inferred template counts. A later analysis computed generation probabilities with a VDJ recombination model fitted to out-of-frame rearrangements, and checked the results against IGoR. In a later analysis, hypergeometric tests were used to score TCR-TCR, TCR-HLA and TCR-CMV co-occurrence, with a repertoire-size bias correction applied to TCR pairs. False discovery rates were estimated in a later analysis by permuting HLA or CMV assignments 20 times. In a later analysis, co-occurring TCRs were grouped with DBSCAN, and TCRdist sequence similarity was added when clustering was performed within HLA-allele-positive subsets. Repertoires with fewer than 30,000 or more than 120,000 public chains were left out of co-occurrence clustering, as were four to six repertoires with anomalous nucleotide sharing. Drawn from immuneACCESS, this table holds only the in-frame rearrangements with V and J called that TCRdb kept. Clones are partly lost; checked studies trace under half to an unresolved V gene and leave the rest unexplained. V, J and clone size reflect that table, while D and trimming were determined from the DNA. This sample gives around 150,000 clones in total; roughly 82% of them show up just once. Around 3% of the sample rests with the top ten.

The chain joins TRBV5-1 to TRBJ2-3; the D gene lacks a confident call. Sequenced material: PBMCs. This TCR was recovered from a woman aged 45-60 years in good health and CMV-seropositive. CDR3 sequence: CASSLVGRVGTDTQYF. The nucleotide sequence reads as follows: TGCGCCAGCAGCTTGGTGGGCAGAGTAGGCACAGATACGCAGTATTTT.